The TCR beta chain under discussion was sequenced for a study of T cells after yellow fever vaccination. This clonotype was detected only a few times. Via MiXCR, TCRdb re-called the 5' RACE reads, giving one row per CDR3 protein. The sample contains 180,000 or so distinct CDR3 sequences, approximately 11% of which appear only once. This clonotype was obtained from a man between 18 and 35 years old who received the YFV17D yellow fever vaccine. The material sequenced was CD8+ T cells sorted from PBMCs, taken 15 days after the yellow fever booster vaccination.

As DNA, the CDR3 is TGTGCCAGCAGTTCCGGGACAGGGTGGGCCACCGGGGAGCTGTTTTTT. This sequence encodes CASSSGTGWATGELFF. J is TRBJ2-2 and V is TRBV7-2; 9 nucleotides align to TRBD1. The V and J ends lost 6 bases and 4 bases, in that order; junction bases with no gene match: 9. The CDR3 extends over 16 amino acids. Per the germline V gene, CDR1 is SGHTA and CDR2 is FQGNSA.